This TCR beta chain was captured by sequencing in a study of blood T cell repertoires in COVID-19. Study at large: Sample material is recorded as cDNA or gDNA derived from T cells, B-cell-depleted T cells, or PBMCs.

Germline CDR1 reads LNHDA; CDR2 reads SQIVND (reference sequence). CDR3 size: 14 residues. The V and J ends lost 7 bases and 1 base respectively, with 13 bases between them. Methods used by the authors: Researchers report that nucleated cell counts were estimated from reference gene primer amplification. The assay was immunoSEQ multiplex PCR, and TCRdb's table has in-frame clones only and misses some. The DNA gave D and trimming, while V, J and clone size come from that table. The sample records tens of thousands of clones, roughly 89% being singletons. Sequenced sample: peripheral blood. The receptor comes from an elderly woman with acute or convalescent COVID-19. The chain recombines TRBV19 with TRBJ1-1; tentatively, D is TRBD1 (6 bases). DNA for the CDR3: TGTGCCAGTACCTCAGGGGTGAGGAACACTGAAGCTTTCTTT. Translated, it gives CASTSGVRNTEAFF.